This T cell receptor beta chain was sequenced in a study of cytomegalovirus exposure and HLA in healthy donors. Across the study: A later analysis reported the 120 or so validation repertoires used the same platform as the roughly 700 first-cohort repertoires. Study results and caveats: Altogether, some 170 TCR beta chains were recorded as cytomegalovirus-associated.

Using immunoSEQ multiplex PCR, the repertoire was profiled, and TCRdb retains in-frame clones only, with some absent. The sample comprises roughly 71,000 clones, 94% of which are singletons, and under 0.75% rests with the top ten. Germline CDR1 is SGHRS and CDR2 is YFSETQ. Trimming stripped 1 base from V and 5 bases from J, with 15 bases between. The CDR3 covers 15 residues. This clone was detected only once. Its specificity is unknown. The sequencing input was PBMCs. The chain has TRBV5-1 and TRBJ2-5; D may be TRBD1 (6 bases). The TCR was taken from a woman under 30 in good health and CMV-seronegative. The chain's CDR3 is CASSLFSGESETQYF. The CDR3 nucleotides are TGCGCCAGCAGCTTGTTTTCAGGGGAGTCGGAGACCCAGTACTTC.